These 11 T cell receptor beta chains were all obtained from the same sample, sequenced in a study of T cells in Graves' hyperthyroidism and ophthalmopathy. TCR beta CDR3 region amplification was performed from RNA transcripts. HTBI primers were employed in a first-round RT-PCR of the TCR CDR3. TCRdb ran MiXCR on the multiplex PCR reads and lists one entry per CDR3 protein. The table includes fewer than 800,000 distinct CDR3 sequences, about 15% detected once. Material: blood. These receptors came from a man aged 18-30 years with Graves' hyperthyroidism.

In its sample, this clonotype was seen many times. The rearrangement uses TRBV2 and TRBJ2-1; D is unresolved. V was cut by 4 bases and J by 8 bases, with 6 bases left in between. Germline lookup yields CDR1 SNHLY and CDR2 FYNNEI. This CDR3 comprises 11 residues. Written as DNA, the CDR3 is TGTGCCAGCAGTGGCGCGGATGAGCAGTTCTTC. This codes for CASSGADEQFF.

This clonotype was counted a few times. V usage is TRBV18 and J usage is TRBJ2-7, with 9 bases identical to TRBD1. V lost 4 bases to trimming and J lost 5 bases; unmatched junction nucleotides: 9. CDR1 is KGHSH and CDR2 is LQKENI in the germline V gene. The CDR3 spans 15 residues. The CDR3 coding sequence is TGTGCCAGCTCACTTACACCGGGACAGGGAAACGAGCAGTACTTC. Translated, it gives CASSLTPGQGNEQYF.

The J gene is TRBJ2-2, the V gene TRBV27, with 9 bases fitting TRBD2. J gave up 4 bases and V 6 bases, and 3 bases lay outside the gene matches. Germline V gene sequence: CDR1 MNHEY, CDR2 SMNVEV (reference sequence). CDR3 length: 14 amino acids. The CDR3 reads CASRGTSPTGELFF. For the CDR3, the DNA is TGTGCCAGCAGGGGGACTAGCCCCACCGGGGAGCTGTTTTTT.

This clonotype was recorded only once. This sequence joins TRBV5-1 and TRBJ1-2; maybe TRBD1 (5 bases). The CDR3 is 16 amino acids. With 4 bases removed from V and 5 bases from J, the gap between germline ends came to 21 bases. From germline, CDR1 is SGHRS and CDR2 YFSETQ. The CDR3 reads CASSRDLTGLGYGYTF. The CDR3 DNA follows: TGCGCCAGCAGCAGGGACCTGACTGGATTGGGATATGGCTACACCTTC. Together with reference TRBV5-1 and TRBJ1-2, the CDR3 gives the full variable domain: KAGVTQTPRYLIKTRGQQVTLSCSPISGHRSVSWYQQTPGQGLQFLFEYFSETQRNKGNFPGRFSGRQFSNSRSEMNVSTLELGDSALYLCASSRDLTGLGYGYTFGSGTRLTVV.

This clonotype was observed at least ten times. The chain links TRBV7-9 to TRBJ1-5; D call uncertain. Germline V lookup: CDR1 SEHNR, CDR2 FQNEAQ (reference sequence). The CDR3 contains 12 residues. The germline V and J ends were trimmed by 1 base and 6 bases, with 4 bases remaining between them. The CDR3 here is CASSLDVQPQHF. The CDR3 region has the DNA TGTGCCAGCAGCTTAGATGTTCAGCCCCAGCATTTT.

This clonotype was detected ten times or more. The V call is TRBV28, the J call TRBJ2-7; tentatively, D is TRBD2 (6 bases). V was shortened by 7 bases and J by 7 bases, with 23 bases between the two germline ends. Germline CDR1 is MDHEN and CDR2 is SYDVKM. This CDR3 comprises 15 residues. The CDR3 region has the DNA TGTGCCAGCATGCGTCCGGTCGGGAGTGCATGGGAGCAGTACTTC. Protein product: CASMRPVGSAWEQYF. Full variable domain (rest looked up from reference TRBV28 and TRBJ2-7): DVKVTQSSRYLVKRTGEKVFLECVQDMDHENMFWYRQDPGLGLRLIYFSYDVKMKEKGDIPEGYSVSREKKERFSLILESASTNQTSMYLCASMRPVGSAWEQYFGPGTRLTVT.

This clonotype was found many times. The rearrangement uses TRBV28 and TRBJ1-6, with D hard to call. CDR3 length: 15 amino acids. Trimming shortened V by 9 bases and J by 4 bases, and 16 bases separated the two germline ends. Germline V gives CDR1 MDHEN, CDR2 SYDVKM. The CDR3 spells CASQAPGAYNSPLHF. Here the CDR3 DNA reads TGTGCCAGTCAAGCCCCGGGAGCGTATAATTCACCCCTCCACTTT.

The chain carries TRBV24-1 and TRBJ1-5; D possibly corresponds to TRBD1 (5 bases). The CDR3 is made up of 14 amino acids. In germline, CDR1 is KGHDR, CDR2 SFDVKD. V dropped 6 bases and J dropped 7 bases, with 15 bases sitting between them. The CDR3 nucleotides read TGTGCCACCAGTATGGTAGGGGCAGAGCAGCCCCAGCATTTT. Translation gives CATSMVGAEQPQHF.

This clonotype was seen many times. This CDR3 reads CSARVQGGENSYEQYF. CDR3 coding DNA: TGCAGTGCTAGGGTTCAGGGGGGGGAGAATAGTTACGAGCAGTACTTC. The J gene is TRBJ2-7, the V gene TRBV20-1; possibly TRBD1 or TRBD2 for D (7 bases each). The V end was cut by 3 bases, the J end by 4 bases, with 22 bases between. CDR1 is DFQATT and CDR2 is SNEGSKA in the germline V gene (reference sequence). The CDR3 loop spans 16 amino acids.

The table lists this clonotype with many counts. DNA for the CDR3: TGTGCCAGCAGCTCCGGGACTAGCGGGTTCGATGAGCAGTTCTTC. Translated, it gives CASSSGTSGFDEQFF. The gene calls are TRBV28 and TRBJ2-1, with TRBD2 matching 12 bases. This CDR3 is 15 amino acids long. Germline V gives CDR1 MDHEN, CDR2 SYDVKM. J was trimmed by 8 bases and V by 6 bases; bases with no gene match: 8.

This clonotype was recorded many times. V is TRBV6-2 or TRBV6-3 and J is TRBJ2-7; TRBD1 agrees at 7 bases. V lost 5 bases, J lost 2 bases, and 6 bases stayed unmatched. Germline lookup yields CDR1 MNHEY and CDR2 SVGEGT. The CDR3 is 14 amino acids. CDR3 in amino acids: CASSPPDRPYEQYF. The CDR3 nucleotides read TGTGCCAGCAGTCCACCGGACAGGCCCTACGAGCAGTACTTC.